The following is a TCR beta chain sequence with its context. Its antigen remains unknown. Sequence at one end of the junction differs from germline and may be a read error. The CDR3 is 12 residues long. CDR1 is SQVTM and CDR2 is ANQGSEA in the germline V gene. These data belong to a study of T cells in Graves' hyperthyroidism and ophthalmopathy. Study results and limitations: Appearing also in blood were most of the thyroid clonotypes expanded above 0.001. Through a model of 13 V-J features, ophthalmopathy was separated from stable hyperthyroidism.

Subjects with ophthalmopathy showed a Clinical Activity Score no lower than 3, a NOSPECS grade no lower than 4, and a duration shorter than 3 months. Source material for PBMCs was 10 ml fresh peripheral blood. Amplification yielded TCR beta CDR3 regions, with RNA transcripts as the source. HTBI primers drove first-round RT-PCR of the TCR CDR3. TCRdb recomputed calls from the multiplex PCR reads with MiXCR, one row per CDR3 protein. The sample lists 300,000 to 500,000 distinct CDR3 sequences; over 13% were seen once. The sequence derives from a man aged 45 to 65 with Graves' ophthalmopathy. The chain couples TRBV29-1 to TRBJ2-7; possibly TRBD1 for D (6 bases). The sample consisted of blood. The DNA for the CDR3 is TGCAGCGTTCTCAGGGGCAAGTACGAGCAGTGCTTC. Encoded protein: CSVLRGKYEQCF.